This T cell receptor (beta chain) was identified in a study of blood T cell repertoires in COVID-19. At the level of the study: Spain, Italy and the United States supplied samples that represented acute and convalescent COVID-19.

This clone was recorded a few times. Germline values: CDR1 MNHEY, CDR2 SMNVEV (reference sequence). The CDR3 length is 16 residues. V lost 2 bases and J lost 7; bases outside the gene matches: 10. Clones were sequenced by immunoSEQ multiplex PCR, and TCRdb holds only the in-frame ones, with some missing. Of roughly 330,000 clones in the sample, roughly 88% were seen once. V and J are TRBV27 and TRBJ2-1; 8 positions agree with TRBD1. The receptor was derived from a woman in her 50s with active or convalescent COVID-19. Sequenced input: peripheral blood. CDR3 DNA: TGTGCCAGCAGTTTAAACGGGCAGGGGGCGCAGAATGAGCAGTTCTTC. Its translation: CASSLNGQGAQNEQFF.